The source of this TCR beta chain is a study of OX40 agonist ivuxolimab in advanced cancers. At the level of the study: Earlier anti-PD-1, anti-PD-L1 or anti-CTLA-4 therapy was permitted; 30% to 45% had received some.

Measured with immunoSEQ multiplex PCR; TCRdb has only the in-frame clones, and not every one. In the table there are approximately 100,000 clones, around 88% of which are singletons. This clone was seen a single time. The sample in question was CD4+ or CD8+ T cells sorted from blood, obtained in a trial of the OX40 agonist ivuxolimab. The clonotype was recovered from an adult with an advanced solid tumor such as melanoma, head and neck, liver or kidney cancer.

In DNA form, the CDR3 reads TGTGCCAGCAGCCGGGGGGCCTACAATGAGCAGTTCTTC. It is translated as CASSRGAYNEQFF. The chain has TRBV27 and TRBJ2-1; the match to TRBD2 covers 7 bases. This CDR3 contains 13 residues. Germline V CDR1 and CDR2: MNHEY, SMNVEV (reference sequence). The J segment lost 2 bases and the V segment lost 6 bases, leaving 1 base of the junction unmatched.